The 18 T cell receptor beta chains below were found in one sample sequenced in a study of blood T cell repertoires in COVID-19. Here immunoSEQ multiplex PCR was the method, and the copy in TCRdb shows in-frame clones only, minus some. The sample includes around 70,000 clones, 80% to 90% of them seen just once. The specimen sequenced was peripheral blood. Receptors were obtained from a man aged 55 to 70 with acute or convalescent COVID-19.

The rearrangement uses TRBV10-2 and TRBJ2-3; TRBD2 agrees at 11 bases. The CDR3 has 15 residues. J gave up 0 bases and V 6 bases, and 2 bases lay outside the gene matches. CDR1 WSHSY and CDR2 SAAADI come from the germline V gene. The CDR3 is CASRWTSGSTDTQYF. CDR3 coding DNA: TGCGCCAGCAGGTGGACTAGCGGGAGCACAGATACGCAGTATTTT.

The J gene is TRBJ2-2, the V gene TRBV13, with D hard to call. Trimming shortened V by 6 bases and J by 0 bases, and 14 bases separated the two germline ends. Germline V gene lookup returns CDR1 PRHDT and CDR2 FYEKMQ (reference sequence). This CDR3 region has 16 residues. The CDR3 sequence is CASRPTAKPNTGELFF. CDR3 nucleotides: TGTGCCAGCAGACCCACAGCAAAACCGAACACCGGGGAGCTGTTTTTT.

This chain uses TRBV24-1 with TRBJ2-2; the D gene is possibly TRBD1 (5 bases). V shed 9 bases and J shed 5 bases, with 15 bases lying between them. The CDR3 spans 14 residues. The germline V gene has CDR1 KGHDR and CDR2 SFDVKD. The CDR3 DNA reads as TGTGCCACCGGCCCCAAGACAGTAACCGGGGAGCTGTTTTTT. Translating gives CATGPKTVTGELFF.

The DNA for the CDR3 is TGTGCCAGCAGACTATCCGGGGGTTCCTACGAGCAGTACTTC. This gives the protein CASRLSGGSYEQYF. This chain uses TRBV28 with TRBJ2-7; D possibly corresponds to TRBD2 (6 bases). Germline V gene lookup returns CDR1 MDHEN and CDR2 SYDVKM. The length of the CDR3 is 14 residues. Trimming stripped 6 bases from V and 1 base from J, with 13 bases between.

With regard to this clone: Other nucleotide sequences from this sample produce the same CDR3. The genes are TRBV11-2 and TRBJ2-3; 9 bases fit TRBD2. V lost 5 bases to trimming and J lost 7 bases; unmatched junction nucleotides: 13. Germline CDR1 reads SGHAT; CDR2 reads FQNNGV. The length of the CDR3 is 16 residues. CDR3: CASSAISGRGGNTQYF. In nucleotides, the CDR3 is TGTGCCAGCAGCGCTATTAGCGGGAGAGGCGGAAATACGCAGTATTTT.

The rearrangement uses TRBV19 and TRBJ1-2, with no clear D. Germline CDR1 reads LNHDA; CDR2 reads SQIVND (reference sequence). This CDR3 has 14 amino acids. Trimming removed 6 bases from V and 4 bases from J, with 15 bases in between. The CDR3 sequence is CASRDGPGSYGYTF. The CDR3 nucleotides read TGTGCCAGTAGAGACGGCCCCGGGAGCTATGGCTACACCTTC.

The gene calls are TRBV9 and TRBJ2-3; 9 bases line up with TRBD1. There are 15 residues in the CDR3. V lost 4 bases to trimming and J lost 3 bases; unmatched junction nucleotides: 6. Germline CDR1 and CDR2: SGDLS and YYNGEE. CDR3 residues: CASSPRTGDTDTQYF. CDR3 coding DNA: TGTGCCAGCAGCCCCCGGACAGGGGATACAGATACGCAGTATTTT.

The CDR3 bases are TGTGCCAGCAGCTCTGGAGTGGAGGAAAAACTGTTTTTT. Its translation is CASSSGVEEKLFF. The chain recombines TRBV13 with TRBJ1-4; D ambiguous. V dropped 4 bases and J dropped 8 bases, with 11 bases sitting between them. The CDR3 has 13 amino acids. Germline values: CDR1 PRHDT, CDR2 FYEKMQ (reference sequence).

The rearrangement links TRBV29-1 to TRBJ2-4; 9 bases are shared with TRBD2. The CDR3 runs 13 residues. Germline V gives CDR1 SQVTM, CDR2 ANQGSEA. The V gene end was trimmed by 4 bases and the J gene end by 5 bases; junction bases not matched to a gene: 3. CDR3 bases: TGCAGCGTTGCCCAGCGGGGGGAAAACATTCAGTACTTC. This codes for CSVAQRGENIQYF.

The chain couples TRBV7-6 to TRBJ2-2, with D possibly being TRBD2 (5 bases). V dropped 5 bases and J dropped 3 bases, with 10 bases sitting between them. The CDR3 totals 14 residues. Germline assignment: CDR1 SGHVS and CDR2 FNYEAQ. The CDR3 DNA sequence: TGTGCCAGCAGCCCCGGACTCTACACCGGGGAGCTGTTTTTT. Its protein product is CASSPGLYTGELFF.

The V call is TRBV21-1, the J call TRBJ2-1; TRBD2, as called in the table, went unchecked against the DNA. TRBV21-1 is given as a pseudogene. The CDR3 totals 21 residues. The chain's CDR3 is CASSNSGGLAGRALFQGEQFF. The DNA of the CDR3 is TGTGCCAGCAGCAACTCGGGAGGGCTAGCGGGGAGAGCCCTGTTTCAGGGTGAGCAGTTCTTC.

The chain links TRBV5-6 to TRBJ1-5; 11 bases are a match to TRBD1. The V and J ends lost 3 bases and 6 bases, in that order; junction bases with no gene match: 8. The CDR3 loop spans 16 amino acids. From germline, CDR1 is SGHDT and CDR2 YYEEEE. CDR3 bases: TGTGCCAGCAGCTCTAGCGGGACAGGGGGTTCTCAGCCCCAGCATTTT. Protein: CASSSSGTGGSQPQHF. Variable domain in full (rest from reference TRBV5-6 and TRBJ1-5): DAGVTQSPTHLIKTRGQQVTLRCSPKSGHDTVSWYQQALGQGPQFIFQYYEEEERQRGNFPDRFSGHQFPNYSSELNVNALLLGDSALYLCASSSSGTGGSQPQHFGDGTRLSIL.

This chain joins TRBV11-3 and TRBJ2-1; 8 nucleotides align to TRBD2. The germline V gene encodes CDR1 SGHNT and CDR2 YENEEA. The CDR3 is 13 amino acids. The V gene end was trimmed by 2 bases and the J gene end by 7 bases; junction bases not matched to a gene: 1. CDR3 coding DNA: TGTGCCAGCAGCTTAAGCGGGAGTAATGAGCAGTTCTTC. Translating gives CASSLSGSNEQFF.

The rearrangement joins TRBV7-9 to TRBJ1-1; 7 bases line up with TRBD1. V shed 1 base and J 1 base; nucleotides not matched to a gene: 9. Germline V gene sequence: CDR1 SEHNR, CDR2 FQNEAQ (reference sequence). The CDR3 consists of 17 residues. The CDR3 is CASSLGQTGSKNTEAFF. CDR3 nucleotides: TGTGCCAGCAGCTTAGGGCAGACAGGGTCTAAGAACACTGAAGCTTTCTTT.

The chain joins TRBV6-1 to TRBJ2-2; a possible D gene is TRBD2 (5 bases). CDR3 size: 13 residues. CDR1 MNHNS and CDR2 SASEGT come from the germline V gene. CDR3 in DNA: TGTGTCTCCGGGGTTGGTGGCACCGGGGAGCTGTTTTTT. This codes for CVSGVGGTGELFF.

The J gene is TRBJ2-1, the V gene TRBV5-1; maybe TRBD1 (6 bases). The CDR3 runs 16 residues. Germline lookup yields CDR1 SGHRS and CDR2 YFSETQ. The ends were cut back, 3 bases at V and 0 bases at J, with 13 bases in the middle. DNA for the CDR3: TGCGCCAGCAGCTCGCACAGGGTAAGCTCCTACAATGAGCAGTTCTTC. This codes for CASSSHRVSSYNEQFF.

The count of this clone is one. The V call is TRBV29-1, the J call TRBJ1-1; perhaps TRBD1 as D (5 bases). The CDR3 extends over 11 amino acids. Trimming removed 4 bases at V and 4 bases at J, with 7 bases between. CDR1 is SQVTM and CDR2 is ANQGSEA in the germline V gene. The CDR3 region has the DNA TGCAGCGTTGGGGGGGGCACTGAAGCTTTCTTT. Protein sequence: CSVGGGTEAFF.

The gene calls are TRBV7-2 and TRBJ2-7; the match to TRBD1 covers 11 bases. With 5 bases clipped from V and 3 bases from J, the junction kept 6 bases outside the gene matches. The CDR3 is made up of 15 amino acids. The V gene's germline CDR1 is SGHTA and CDR2 FQGNSA. The CDR3 reads CASSTRTGGYYEQYF. CDR3 DNA sequence: TGTGCCAGCAGCACCCGGACAGGGGGCTACTACGAGCAGTACTTC.